The 18 T cell receptor beta chains below were found in one sample sequenced in a study of pediatric ulcerative colitis. Assay: immunoSEQ multiplex PCR; the TCRdb copy retains only in-frame clones and omits some. The sample lists roughly 14,000 clones, 90% occurring once. The material sequenced was blood. The receptors originated from a boy aged 10-17 years with moderate ulcerative colitis.

In the case of this clone: Compared with germline, one end of the junction differs, possibly owing to a read error. The chain combines TRBV13 with TRBJ2-2; no reliable D call. Germline V gene lookup returns CDR1 PRHDT and CDR2 FYEKMQ (reference sequence). The CDR3 runs 15 residues. CDR3 sequence (DNA): TGTGCCAGCAGTTTAGAGCCTCGGTGGGACGGGGAGCTGTTTTTT. This encodes CASSLEPRWDGELFF.

J is TRBJ1-2 and V is TRBV9; 7 nucleotides match TRBD1. V lost 4 bases and J lost 4; bases outside the gene matches: 10. CDR1 SGDLS and CDR2 YYNGEE come from the germline V gene. This CDR3 contains 15 residues. The CDR3: CASSPTTGSGYGYTF. The CDR3 region has the DNA TGTGCCAGCAGCCCTACGACAGGGTCTGGCTATGGCTACACCTTC. Supplemented by reference TRBV9 and TRBJ1-2, the full variable domain reads DSGVTQTPKHLITATGQRVTLRCSPRSGDLSVYWYQQSLDQGLQFLIQYYNGEERAKGNILERFSAQQFPDLHSELNLSSLELGDSALYFCASSPTTGSGYGYTFGSGTRLTVV.

This rearrangement joins TRBV21-1 to TRBJ1-1. TRBV21-1 is a pseudogene locus. The CDR3 contains 15 residues. The CDR3 spells CASSKDPPTDTEAFF. The CDR3 bases are TGTGCCAGCAGCAAAGATCCCCCAACGGACACTGAAGCTTTCTTT.

The rearrangement links TRBV5-4 to TRBJ2-1; D remains ambiguous. Trimming took off 4 bases at V and 6 bases at J, with 14 bases between the two ends. The CDR3 consists of 14 residues. Germline values: CDR1 SGHNT, CDR2 YYREEE (reference sequence). This CDR3 is CASSSPGDGNEQFF. The CDR3 nucleotides are TGTGCCAGCAGCAGCCCTGGGGATGGCAATGAGCAGTTCTTC.

The CDR3 is CASANSGPSYEQYF. The DNA of the CDR3 is TGTGCTAGTGCCAACTCCGGGCCCTCCTACGAGCAGTACTTC. The rearrangement links TRBV12-5 to TRBJ2-7; D is unclear. Germline V lookup: CDR1 LGHNT, CDR2 FRNRAP. The V gene lost 7 bases and the J gene lost 0 bases, with 13 bases spanning the gap. The CDR3 runs 14 residues.

The chain joins TRBV21-1 to TRBJ2-7; the table's D call, TRBD1, was not checked against the DNA. TRBV21-1 counts as a pseudogene. The CDR3 length is 16 residues. Here the CDR3 reads CASTARTVLKAYEQYF. The CDR3, as DNA: TGTGCCAGCACCGCAAGGACAGTCCTTAAAGCCTACGAGCAGTACTTC.

The chain employs TRBV6-1 and TRBJ1-2; tentatively, D is TRBD1 (5 bases). V was cut by 1 base and J by 0 bases, with 9 bases left in between. The CDR3 runs to 15 residues. The germline gives CDR1 MNHNS, CDR2 SASEGT. CDR3 protein: CASSEVTDTNYGYTF. The CDR3 bases are TGTGCCAGCAGTGAAGTGACAGATACTAACTATGGCTACACCTTC.

This clone was counted once. The chain couples TRBV6-5 to TRBJ1-6, with TRBD1 matching over 9 bases. Germline V gene lookup returns CDR1 MNHEY and CDR2 SVGAGI. This CDR3 spans 15 amino acids. Trimming cost V 0 bases and J 8 bases; bases outside gene matches: 2. The CDR3 nucleotides read TGTGCCAGCAGTTACTCGAGGGACAGGGATTCACCCCTCCACTTT. This gives the protein CASSYSRDRDSPLHF.

V is TRBV6-1 and J is TRBJ1-2, with D tentatively TRBD1 (5 bases). Germline CDR1 reads MNHNS; CDR2 reads SASEGT. V lost 4 bases and J 7 bases, leaving 10 bases between the germline ends. The CDR3 loop spans 12 amino acids. This CDR3 is CASSAYGGGYTF. The CDR3 nucleotides are TGTGCCAGCAGTGCGTACGGGGGTGGCTACACCTTC.

This clone was seen a single time. The chain recombines TRBV27 with TRBJ1-1, with 12 bases matching TRBD1. The CDR3 is 16 amino acids. Unmatched junction bases numbered 15, after V lost 5 bases and J lost 11 bases. Looked up from germline, CDR1 is MNHEY and CDR2 is SMNVEV (reference sequence). The CDR3 reads CASSTTSGQGAGGAFF. The CDR3 DNA reads TGTGCCAGCAGTACCACTTCGGGACAGGGGGCGGGGGGGGCTTTCTTT.

The J gene is TRBJ2-7, the V gene TRBV5-1; TRBD1 is a possible D gene (6 bases). The CDR3 is 14 residues long. Looked up from germline, CDR1 is SGHRS and CDR2 is YFSETQ. V lost 2 bases and J 3 bases, leaving 12 bases between the germline ends. CDR3 coding DNA: TGCGCCAGCAGCTTTGGCCCGGACAGCTACGAGCAGTACTTC. This translates into CASSFGPDSYEQYF. Supplemented by reference TRBV5-1 and TRBJ2-7, the full variable domain reads KAGVTQTPRYLIKTRGQQVTLSCSPISGHRSVSWYQQTPGQGLQFLFEYFSETQRNKGNFPGRFSGRQFSNSRSEMNVSTLELGDSALYLCASSFGPDSYEQYFGPGTRLTVT.

This chain joins TRBV18 and TRBJ1-6; D remains unclear. This CDR3 has 15 amino acids. V dropped 1 base and J dropped 6 bases, with 10 bases sitting between them. Germline CDR1 KGHSH, CDR2 LQKENI. The CDR3 spells CASSPLGKTNSPLHF. Written as DNA, the CDR3 is TGTGCCAGCTCACCACTAGGGAAGACTAATTCACCCCTCCACTTT.

The rearrangement uses TRBV14 and TRBJ2-7; TRBD2 agrees at 10 bases. Germline V gene data show CDR1 as SGHDN and CDR2 as FVKESK. J was trimmed by 2 bases and V by 4 bases; bases with no gene match: 2. The CDR3 covers 14 residues. The CDR3 bases are TGTGCCAGCAGCCGGACTAGCGGCCCCTACGAGCAGTACTTC. This codes for CASSRTSGPYEQYF.

This chain uses TRBV2 with TRBJ1-2; TRBD1 is a possible D gene (5 bases). The germline V gene encodes CDR1 SNHLY and CDR2 FYNNEI. CDR3 length equals 16 residues. The ends were cut back, 3 bases at V and 8 bases at J, with 22 bases in the middle. CDR3 region: CASSENWKGTTGGYTF. The CDR3 bases are TGTGCCAGCAGTGAGAATTGGAAAGGGACTACTGGAGGCTACACCTTC. Looking up the rest from reference TRBV2 and TRBJ1-2 gives the full variable domain: EPEVTQTPSHQVTQMGQEVILRCVPISNHLYFYWYRQILGQKVEFLVSFYNNEISEKSEIFDDQFSVERPDGSNFTLKIRSTKLEDSAMYFCASSENWKGTTGGYTFGSGTRLTVV.

The chain combines TRBV6-6 with TRBJ2-5, with 9 bases lining up with TRBD2. V lost 0 bases, J lost 2 bases, and 4 bases stayed unmatched. The CDR3 consists of 16 residues. Germline CDR1 is MNHNY and CDR2 is SVGAGI (reference sequence). CDR3 sequence reads: CASSYSASGVQETQYF. The CDR3 bases are TGTGCCAGCAGTTACTCGGCTAGCGGGGTGCAAGAGACCCAGTACTTC.

The rearrangement links TRBV28 to TRBJ2-7, with a weak D call TRBD1 (8 bases). Germline loops: CDR1 MDHEN, CDR2 SYDVKM. This CDR3 is 14 amino acids long. V lost 10 bases and J lost 3, with 19 bases in between. In nucleotides, the CDR3 is TGTGCCACCAAACCACAGGGGGGGGTCTACGAGCAGTACTTC. Protein product: CATKPQGGVYEQYF.

The count of this clone is one. This chain connects TRBV7-2 to TRBJ1-2; D is perhaps TRBD1 (5 bases). The germline gives CDR1 SGHTA, CDR2 FQGNSA. V dropped 3 bases and J dropped 5 bases, with 16 bases sitting between them. The CDR3 covers 15 residues. CDR3 residues: CASSFPGRGVYGYTF. CDR3 in DNA: TGTGCCAGCAGCTTCCCAGGCCGGGGCGTTTATGGCTACACCTTC.

The rearrangement uses TRBV11-2 and TRBJ2-7; D may be TRBD1 (5 bases). Germline lookup yields CDR1 SGHAT and CDR2 FQNNGV. The V end was cut by 0 bases, the J end by 9 bases, with 9 bases between. CDR3 length: 12 residues. In DNA, the CDR3 is TGTGCCAGCAGCTTAGATCGACAGTGGCAGTACTTC. It encodes CASSLDRQWQYF. The full variable domain, completed using reference TRBV11-2 and TRBJ2-7, is EAGVAQSPRYKIIEKRQSVAFWCNPISGHATLYWYQQILGQGPKLLIQFQNNGVVDDSQLPKDRFSAERLKGVDSTLKIQPAKLEDSAVYLCASSLDRQWQYFGPGTRLTVT.